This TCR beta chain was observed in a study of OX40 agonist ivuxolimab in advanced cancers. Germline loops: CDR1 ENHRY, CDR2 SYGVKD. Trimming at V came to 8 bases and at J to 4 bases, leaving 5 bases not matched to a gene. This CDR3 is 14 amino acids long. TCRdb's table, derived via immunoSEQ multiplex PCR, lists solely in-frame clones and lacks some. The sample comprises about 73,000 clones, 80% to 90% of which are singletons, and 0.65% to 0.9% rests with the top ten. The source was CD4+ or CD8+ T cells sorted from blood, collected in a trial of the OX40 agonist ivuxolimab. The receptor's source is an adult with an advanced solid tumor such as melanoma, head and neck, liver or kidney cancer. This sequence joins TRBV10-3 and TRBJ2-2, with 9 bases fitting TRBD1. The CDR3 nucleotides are TGTGCCATCCCGGGACAGGGCTTCACCGGGGAGCTGTTTTTT. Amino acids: CAIPGQGFTGELFF.